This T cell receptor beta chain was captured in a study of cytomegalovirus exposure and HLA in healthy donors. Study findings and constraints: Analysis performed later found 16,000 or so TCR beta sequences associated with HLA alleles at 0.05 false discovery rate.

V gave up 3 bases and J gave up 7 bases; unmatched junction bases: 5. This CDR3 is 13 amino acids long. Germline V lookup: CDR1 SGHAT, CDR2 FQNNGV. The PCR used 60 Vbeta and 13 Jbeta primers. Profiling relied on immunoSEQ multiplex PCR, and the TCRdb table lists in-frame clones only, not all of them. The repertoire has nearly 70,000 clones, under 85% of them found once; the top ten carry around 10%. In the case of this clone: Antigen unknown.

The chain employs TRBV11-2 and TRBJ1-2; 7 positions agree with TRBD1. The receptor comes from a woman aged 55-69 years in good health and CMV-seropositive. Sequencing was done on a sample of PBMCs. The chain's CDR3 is CASSFDRVSGYTF. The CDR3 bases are TGTGCCAGCAGCTTTGACAGGGTGTCTGGCTACACCTTC.